This record covers a single T cell receptor (beta chain). Its antigen is unknown. This sample was included in a study of T cell repertoires in cytomegalovirus infection. Study details: Matching HLA type and CMV infection were both indicated by public TCR beta signatures.

Via MiXCR, TCRdb re-called the reads, giving one row per CDR3 protein. Found here are more than 140,000 distinct CDR3 sequences, about 6.3% of them singletons; the top ten hold under 20%. CDR3 length: 13 amino acids. CDR1 is LNHDA and CDR2 is SQIVND in the germline V gene (reference sequence). Germline trimming cut 3 bases from V and 12 bases from J; bases unmatched to any gene: 8. Study-wide results and limits: CMV-specific HLA-C-restricted TCR beta clonotypes dominated the ex vivo response. Adding up the frequency of public TCR beta families identified people who carried CMV plus the relevant HLA.

The sequence was obtained from a human donor in good health (CMV status not recorded). Some clones in this sample may be carry-over from other donors' samples. The sequenced material came from PBMCs. The chain recombines TRBV19 with TRBJ2-7; TRBD1 matches 10 bases. CDR3 bases: TGTGCCAGTAGTATGGGACAGGGGTTGCCGTTGTACTTC. Its protein product is CASSMGQGLPLYF.